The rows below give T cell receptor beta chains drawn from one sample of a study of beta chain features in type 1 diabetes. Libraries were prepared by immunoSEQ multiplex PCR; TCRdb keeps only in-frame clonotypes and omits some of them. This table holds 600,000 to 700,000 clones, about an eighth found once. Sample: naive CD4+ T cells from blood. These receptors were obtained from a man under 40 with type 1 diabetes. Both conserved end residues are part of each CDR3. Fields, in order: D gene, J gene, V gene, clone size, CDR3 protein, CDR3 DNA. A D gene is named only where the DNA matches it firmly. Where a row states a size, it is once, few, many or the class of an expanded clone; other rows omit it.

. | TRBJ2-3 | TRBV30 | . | CAWSVQGYTDTQYF | TGTGCCTGGAGTGTACAAGGGTATACAGATACGCAGTATTTT
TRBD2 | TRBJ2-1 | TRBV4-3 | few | CASSHEAGSSYNEQFF | TGCGCCAGCAGCCACGAAGCGGGGAGCTCCTACAATGAGCAGTTCTTC
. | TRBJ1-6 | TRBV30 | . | CAGRGTISSPLHF | TGTGCCGGGAGGGGGACGATAAGTTCACCCCTCCACTTT
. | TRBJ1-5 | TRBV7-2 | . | CASSLVQFQPQHF | TGTGCCAGCAGCTTAGTACAGTTCCAGCCCCAGCATTTT
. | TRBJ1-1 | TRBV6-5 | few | CASSYSIQRDTEAFF | TGTGCCAGCAGTTACTCAATCCAGAGGGACACTGAAGCTTTCTTT
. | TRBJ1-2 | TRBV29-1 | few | CSVDGRNGYTF | TGCAGCGTTGATGGGCGGAATGGCTACACCTTC
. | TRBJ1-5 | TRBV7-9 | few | CASSNWAEGPQHF | TGTGCCAGCAGCAACTGGGCGGAGGGGCCCCAGCATTTT
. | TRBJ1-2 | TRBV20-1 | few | CSAKGFYGYTF | TGCAGTGCTAAAGGTTTTTATGGCTACACCTTC
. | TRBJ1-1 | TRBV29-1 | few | CSGLDKSYTEAFF | TGCAGCGGGTTGGACAAAAGCTACACTGAAGCTTTCTTT
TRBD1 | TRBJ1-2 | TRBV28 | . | CASSFSGQVNYGYTF | TGTGCCAGCAGTTTTTCGGGACAGGTTAACTATGGCTACACCTTC
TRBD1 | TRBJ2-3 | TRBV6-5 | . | CATGQRRVTDTQYF | TGTGCCACGGGACAGCGGAGAGTTACAGATACGCAGTATTTT
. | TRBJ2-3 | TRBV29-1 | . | CSVASGATDTQYF | TGCAGCGTTGCGTCAGGGGCTACAGATACGCAGTATTTT
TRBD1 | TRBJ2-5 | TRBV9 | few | CASSSSSGGQETQYF | TGTGCCAGCAGCTCCTCCTCAGGGGGCCAAGAGACCCAGTACTTC
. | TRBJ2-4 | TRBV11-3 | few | CASSASGWDDIQYF | TGTGCCAGCAGCGCCTCAGGGTGGGACGACATTCAGTACTTC
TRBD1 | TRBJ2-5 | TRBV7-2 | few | CASSARTGEETQYF | TGTGCCAGCAGCGCACGGACAGGGGAAGAGACCCAGTACTTC
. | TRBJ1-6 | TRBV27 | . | CASSPHPGVGSYNSPLHF | TGTGCCAGCAGTCCCCATCCCGGGGTAGGTTCCTATAATTCACCCCTCCACTTT